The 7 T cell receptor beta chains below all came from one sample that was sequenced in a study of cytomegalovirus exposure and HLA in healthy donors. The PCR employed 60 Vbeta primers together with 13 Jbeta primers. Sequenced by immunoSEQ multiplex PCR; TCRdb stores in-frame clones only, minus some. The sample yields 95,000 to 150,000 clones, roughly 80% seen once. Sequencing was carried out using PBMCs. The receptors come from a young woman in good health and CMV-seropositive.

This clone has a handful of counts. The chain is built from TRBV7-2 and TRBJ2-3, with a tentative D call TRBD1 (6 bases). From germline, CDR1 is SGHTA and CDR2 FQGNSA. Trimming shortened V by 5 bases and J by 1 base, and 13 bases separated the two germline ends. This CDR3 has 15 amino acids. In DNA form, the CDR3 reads TGTGCCAGCAGCCCGACAGGCGGACGCACAGATACGCAGTATTTT. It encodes CASSPTGGRTDTQYF.

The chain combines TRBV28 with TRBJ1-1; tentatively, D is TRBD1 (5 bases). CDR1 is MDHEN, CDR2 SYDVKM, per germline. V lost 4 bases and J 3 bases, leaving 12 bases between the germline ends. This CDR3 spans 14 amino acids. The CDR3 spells CASSSGQGDTEAFF. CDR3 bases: TGTGCCAGCAGTTCAGGCCAGGGCGACACTGAAGCTTTCTTT.

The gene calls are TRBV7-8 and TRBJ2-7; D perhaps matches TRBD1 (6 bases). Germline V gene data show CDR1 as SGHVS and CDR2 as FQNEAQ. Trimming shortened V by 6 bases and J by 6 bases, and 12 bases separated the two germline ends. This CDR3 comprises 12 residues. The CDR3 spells CASSLTGGEQYF. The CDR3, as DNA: TGTGCCAGCAGTTTGACAGGAGGCGAGCAGTACTTC.

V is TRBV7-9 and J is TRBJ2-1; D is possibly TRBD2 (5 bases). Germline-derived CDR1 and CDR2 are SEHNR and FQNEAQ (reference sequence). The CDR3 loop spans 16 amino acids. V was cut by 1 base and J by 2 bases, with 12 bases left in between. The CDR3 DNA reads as TGTGCCAGCAGCTTAGTCAAGGGAGCAACCTACAATGAGCAGTTCTTC. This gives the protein CASSLVKGATYNEQFF.

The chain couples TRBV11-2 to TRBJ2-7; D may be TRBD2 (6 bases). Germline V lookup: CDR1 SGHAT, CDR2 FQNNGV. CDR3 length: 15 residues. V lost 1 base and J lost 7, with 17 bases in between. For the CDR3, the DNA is TGTGCCAGCAGCTTAGTGGGCGGGGCCCCTCGGGAGCAGTACTTC. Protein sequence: CASSLVGGAPREQYF.

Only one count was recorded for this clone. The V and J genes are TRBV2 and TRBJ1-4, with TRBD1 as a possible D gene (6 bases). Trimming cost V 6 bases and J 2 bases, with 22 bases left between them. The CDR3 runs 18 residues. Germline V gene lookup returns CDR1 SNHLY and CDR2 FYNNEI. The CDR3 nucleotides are TGTGCCAGCAGAAAAAACGTTGACAGGACGGGGACTAATGAAAAACTGTTTTTT. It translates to CASRKNVDRTGTNEKLFF.

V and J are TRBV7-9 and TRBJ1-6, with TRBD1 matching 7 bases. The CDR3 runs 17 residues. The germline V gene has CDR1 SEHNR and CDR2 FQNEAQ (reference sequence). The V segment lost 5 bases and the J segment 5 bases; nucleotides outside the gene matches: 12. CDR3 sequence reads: CASSLYQGGFDNSPLHF. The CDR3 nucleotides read TGTGCCAGCAGCCTGTATCAGGGGGGCTTTGATAATTCACCCCTCCACTTT.